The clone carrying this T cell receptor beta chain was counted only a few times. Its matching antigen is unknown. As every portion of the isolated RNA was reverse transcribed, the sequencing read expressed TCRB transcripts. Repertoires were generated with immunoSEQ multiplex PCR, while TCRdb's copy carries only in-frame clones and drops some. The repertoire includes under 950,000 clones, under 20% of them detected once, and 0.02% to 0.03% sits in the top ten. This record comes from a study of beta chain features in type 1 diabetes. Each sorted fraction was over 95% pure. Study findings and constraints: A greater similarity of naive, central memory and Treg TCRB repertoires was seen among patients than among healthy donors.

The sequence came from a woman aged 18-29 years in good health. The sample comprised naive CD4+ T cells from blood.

In DNA form, the CDR3 reads TGTGCCAGCAGCTTAGGAGGCGGGAGGAATTTCGGGGAGCTGTTTTTT. Amino acid sequence: CASSLGGGRNFGELFF. The chain uses TRBV7-2 and TRBJ2-2; 8 nucleotides agree with TRBD2. V shed 1 base, J shed 7 bases, and the junction held 8 bases outside the gene matches. The CDR3 is 16 residues long. CDR1 is SGHTA, CDR2 FQGNSA, per germline. Filled out from reference TRBV7-2 and TRBJ2-2, the complete variable domain reads GAGVSQSPSNKVTEKGKDVELRCDPISGHTALYWYRQSLGQGLEFLIYFQGNSAPDKSGLPSDRFSAERTGGSVSTLTIQRTQQEDSAVYLCASSLGGGRNFGELFFGEGSRLTVL.